The entry below describes one TCR beta chain. The data originate from a study of shared clonotypes between healthy human individuals. The overall study: Per donor, three plates held CD4 naive cells, three held CD4 memory, two held CD8 naive and one held CD8 memory.

Trimming at V came to 4 bases and at J to 5 bases, leaving 4 bases not matched to a gene. CDR1 and CDR2 (germline): SQVTM, ANQGSEA. The CDR3 totals 13 residues. Genomic DNA (from each subset) was split evenly across several immunoSEQ plates. Method: immunoSEQ multiplex PCR; TCRdb's copy keeps in-frame clones and lacks some. Of about 680,000 clones listed, 60% to 75% were seen once; the top ten hold around 1.8%. The specimen sequenced was memory CD4+ T cells sorted from blood. Described subset: CD45RA-negative fraction. This sequence originates from a woman aged 25 to 45 in good health. The chain uses TRBV29-1 and TRBJ1-2; 10 bases are a match to TRBD1. CDR3 sequence (DNA): TGCAGCGTTGGTGACAGGGGGCCATATGGCTACACCTTC. Encoded protein: CSVGDRGPYGYTF. Full variable domain (remainder filled in from reference TRBV29-1 and TRBJ1-2): SAVISQKPSRDICQRGTSLTIQCQVDSQVTMMFWYRQQPGQSLTLIATANQGSEATYESGFVIDKFPISRPNLTFSTLTVSNMSPEDSSIYLCSVGDRGPYGYTFGSGTRLTVV.